The rows below give T cell receptor beta chains drawn from one sample of a study of shared clonotypes between healthy human individuals. Data came from immunoSEQ multiplex PCR; TCRdb stores just in-frame clones and leaves some out. The table shows about 490,000 clones, with around three quarters occurring only once. The sequenced sample consisted of PBMCs. These TCRs come from a middle-aged woman in good health. Some clones in this sample may be carry-over from other donors' samples. Both conserved end residues are part of each CDR3. Each record gives: clone size, CDR3 length, D gene, J gene, V gene, CDR3 DNA, CDR3 protein. The D gene is left open where the match is weak. Expanded clones get a size class; other rows say once, few or many, or leave the size out.

>many|14|-|TRBJ2-5|TRBV29-1
TGCAGCGTTGAAGATAGGGGGACTGGAGAGACCCAGTACTTC
CSVEDRGTGETQYF
>-|14|-|TRBJ1-1|TRBV5-1
TGCGCCAGCAGTTACGAAAGGGTGGGCACTGAAGCTTTCTTT
CASSYERVGTEAFF
>-|14|-|TRBJ2-7|TRBV30
TGTGCCTGGAGTGTTGGGGGTGGCTCCTACGAGCAGTACTTC
CAWSVGGGSYEQYF
>-|12|-|TRBJ1-5|TRBV6-1
TGTGCCATCGCCCGACCGGGTCAGCCCCAGCATTTT
CAIARPGQPQHF
>-|13|-|TRBJ2-7|TRBV7-2
TGTGCCAGCAGCTTGAGGGAACTCTACGAGCAGTACTTC
CASSLRELYEQYF
>-|15|-|TRBJ2-1|TRBV19
TGTGCCAGTAGTCCCCCGTACAGTTTCGGCAATGAGCAGTTCTTC
CASSPPYSFGNEQFF
>-|15|TRBD1|TRBJ2-2|TRBV9
TGTGCCAGCAGCATCGGACAGGGAAACACCGGGGAGCTGTTTTTT
CASSIGQGNTGELFF
>-|15|TRBD2|TRBJ2-7|TRBV7-2
TGTGCCAGCAGCTCAATAGCGGGAGGAATTTACGAGCAGTACTTC
CASSSIAGGIYEQYF
>-|15|-|TRBJ1-1|TRBV19
TGTGCCAGTAGTGGGCGGACGGATACTAACACTGAAGCTTTCTTT
CASSGRTDTNTEAFF
>-|16|-|TRBJ2-1|TRBV11-2
TGTGCCAGCAGCTGGTCCAGCGGGACAAACGACAATGAGCAGTTCTTC
CASSWSSGTNDNEQFF
>once|14|-|TRBJ1-1|TRBV7-6
TGTGCCAGCAGCTTAGGGCAGGGGAACACTGAAGCTTTCTTT
CASSLGQGNTEAFF
>once|16|TRBD2|TRBJ2-7|TRBV5-1
TGCGCCAGCAGCTCCGGACTAGCGGGGATCTCCTACGAGCAGTACTTC
CASSSGLAGISYEQYF
>-|14|TRBD1|TRBJ2-5|TRBV28
TGTGCCAGCAGTAAGGACAGGTTTCGAGAGACCCAGTACTTC
CASSKDRFRETQYF
>-|16|TRBD1|TRBJ2-2|TRBV5-4
TGTGCCAGCGCGACCGCGGCAGGGGGACGCACCGGGGAGCTGTTTTTT
CASATAAGGRTGELFF
>-|15|-|TRBJ2-6|TRBV7-3
TGTGCCAGCAGCTTAGCTTACTCTGGGGCCAACGTCCTGACTTTC
CASSLAYSGANVLTF
>few|16|TRBD1|TRBJ2-2|TRBV7-8
TGTGCCAGCAGCCCCCCTACCTGGCAGGGGGCCGGGGAGCTGTTTTTT
CASSPPTWQGAGELFF
>-|15|-|TRBJ2-7|TRBV4-1
TGCGCCAGCAGCCAAGGACAGGAGTTCCCCTACGAGCAGTACTTC
CASSQGQEFPYEQYF
>-|11|-|TRBJ2-7|TRBV29-1
TGCAGCGGAGGACAGAGCTACGAGCAGTACTTC
CSGGQSYEQYF
>few|11|-|TRBJ1-2|TRBV29-1
TGCAGCGTTGGGAATCTCGGGGGCTACACCTTC
CSVGNLGGYTF
>once|16|TRBD2|TRBJ2-7|TRBV6-4
TGTGCCAGCAGTGACGGATTAGCGGGAAAGTCCTACGAGCAGTACTTC
CASSDGLAGKSYEQYF
>-|13|-|TRBJ2-5|TRBV28
TGTGCCAGCAGCGGGACCCGTCCAGGGACCCAGTACTTC
CASSGTRPGTQYF
>-|15|-|TRBJ2-7|TRBV7-9
TGTGCCAGCAGCTTGGGAGGGCAGGGGTCCTACGAGCAGTACTTC
CASSLGGQGSYEQYF
>many|16|-|TRBJ2-1|TRBV11-3
TGTGCCAGCAGCCCTCAGGGCGGGAAATCCTACAATGAGCAGTTCTTC
CASSPQGGKSYNEQFF
>once|13|-|TRBJ1-2|TRBV7-8
TGTGCCAGCAGCCCGAGAGGAGACTATGGCTACACCTTC
CASSPRGDYGYTF
>many|14|TRBD1|TRBJ2-2|TRBV5-4
TGTGCCAGCAGCCTCGGGACAGCCACCGGGGAGCTGTTTTTT
CASSLGTATGELFF
>-|11|-|TRBJ2-4|TRBV19
TGTGCCACCCGAGCGGCAGACATTCAGTACTTC
CATRAADIQYF
>-|15|-|TRBJ2-7|TRBV9
TGTGCCAGCAGCGCACGTCCAGAGAGCTGGGACGAGCAGTACTTC
CASSARPESWDEQYF
>-|14|-|TRBJ1-2|TRBV28
TGTGCCAGCAGTTTATCTTTACACCTCTATGGCTACACCTTC
CASSLSLHLYGYTF
>-|14|-|TRBJ2-1|TRBV7-2
TGTGCCAGCAAGGAGAGGTTGACCTACAATGAGCAGTTCTTC
CASKERLTYNEQFF
>once|15|TRBD2|TRBJ2-1|TRBV9
TGTGCCAGCAGCGTAGGACTAGCGGTATACAATGAGCAGTTCTTC
CASSVGLAVYNEQFF
>once|13|-|TRBJ2-3|TRBV28
TGTGCCAGCAGTTTACCCCGGGGACCGTCGTCGTATTTT
CASSLPRGPSSYF
>-|16|TRBD2|TRBJ2-2|TRBV7-9
TGTGCCAGCAGCTTAGGCCTAGCGGGTCTCACCGGGGAGCTGTTTTTT
CASSLGLAGLTGELFF
>-|16|-|TRBJ2-3|TRBV7-9
TGTGCCAGCAGCCCCCCCCGGGTGAGGCACATGGATACGCAGTATTTT
CASSPPRVRHMDTQYF
>few|15|-|TRBJ2-7|TRBV5-1
TGCGCCAGCAGCTTGGAGGCATCCCTCACCTACGAGCAGTACTTC
CASSLEASLTYEQYF
>-|14|TRBD2|TRBJ2-1|TRBV19
TGTGCCAGTAGTATGCTAGCGGGGTACAATGAGCAGTTCTTC
CASSMLAGYNEQFF
>-|14|-|TRBJ2-1|TRBV11-2
TGTGCCAGCAGCCCCGGACTGTCGGGGAGTGAGCAGTTCTTC
CASSPGLSGSEQFF
>few|14|-|TRBJ2-3|TRBV7-2
TGTGCCAGCAGCTTACCCGTAATGGCAGATACGCAGTATTTT
CASSLPVMADTQYF
>-|15|TRBD2|TRBJ2-1|TRBV27
TGTGCCACTGCGGTGGGTAGCGGGAACCACAATGAGCAGTTCTTC
CATAVGSGNHNEQFF
>-|16|-|TRBJ1-3|TRBV5-1
TGCGCCAGCAGCTTGGTGTCAGGGCCCTCTGGAAACACCATATATTTT
CASSLVSGPSGNTIYF
>-|17|TRBD2|TRBJ2-1|TRBV11-2
TGTGCCAGCAGCGGGAGTCCTACTAGCGGGAGGGGCCATGAGCAGTTCTTC
CASSGSPTSGRGHEQFF
>-|14|TRBD1|TRBJ1-2|TRBV4-1
TGCGCCAGCACCCCGGGACAGGGGGCGCCTGGCTACACCTTC
CASTPGQGAPGYTF
>-|14|-|TRBJ2-3|TRBV28
TGTGCCAGCAGTCAACGACGGAACACAGATACGCAGTATTTT
CASSQRRNTDTQYF
>once|19|-|TRBJ2-3|TRBV6-4
TGTGCCAGCAGTGACTCCTCGGGGCCCGGAGACTTTGGCACAGATACGCAGTATTTT
CASSDSSGPGDFGTDTQYF
>-|15|-|TRBJ2-2|TRBV15
TGTGCCACCAGCAGCCGGGATCAGGGGACCGGGGAGCTGTTTTTT
CATSSRDQGTGELFF
>-|13|-|TRBJ1-2|TRBV28
TGTGCCAGCAGTTCCGGACAGTCCTTCGGCTACACCTTC
CASSSGQSFGYTF
>few|14|-|TRBJ2-1|TRBV5-1
TGCGCCAGCACAGTAGGGACCCCGGGCGATGAGCAGTTCTTC
CASTVGTPGDEQFF
>-|14|-|TRBJ1-2|TRBV10-3
TGTGCCATCAGTGATAACAGGGCGTCAGAAGGCTACACCTTC
CAISDNRASEGYTF
>-|12|-|TRBJ1-3|TRBV30
TGTGCCTGGAGTGAGAGTGGAAACACCATATATTTT
CAWSESGNTIYF
>-|13|TRBD1|TRBJ2-7|TRBV5-1
TGCGCCAGCAGCACGGACAGGGGGCTTGAGCAGTACTTC
CASSTDRGLEQYF
>once|17|-|TRBJ2-5|TRBV30
TGTGCCTGGAGTGTAGCCCAAGTGACCAACGCACGGGAGACCCAGTACTTC
CAWSVAQVTNARETQYF
>many|14|-|TRBJ1-2|TRBV5-6
TGTGCCAGCAGCTTGGTTGGGGGAGGCTATGGCTACACCTTC
CASSLVGGGYGYTF
>few|14|-|TRBJ2-2|TRBV6-4
TGTGCCAGCAGATTTAGGGAGGACACCGGGGAGCTGTTTTTT
CASRFREDTGELFF
>-|16|-|TRBJ1-2|TRBV21-1
TGTGCCAGCAGCAAAGGTGGGCCGGGACCTAACTATGGCTACACCTTC
CASSKGGPGPNYGYTF
>-|16|TRBD1|TRBJ2-2|TRBV30
TGTGCCTGGAGTGCCCCGGACAGGGGAGTATTCGGGGAGCTGTTTTTT
CAWSAPDRGVFGELFF
>few|15|-|TRBJ1-5|TRBV28
TGTGCCAGCAGTCCGTCCCCAGGACAGAATCAGCCCCAGCATTTT
CASSPSPGQNQPQHF
>-|16|TRBD2|TRBJ2-1|TRBV28
TGTGCCAGCAGTTTATCAGTAGCGGGAGGGCCGGGGGAGCAGTTCTTC
CASSLSVAGGPGEQFF
>-|14|TRBD1|TRBJ1-4|TRBV19
TGTGCCAGTAGCCAGACAGGGTCTACTGAAAAACTGTTTTTT
CASSQTGSTEKLFF
>-|14|-|TRBJ2-7|TRBV5-1
TGCGCCAGCAGCTTTAGAGAGCGGTCCTACGAGCAGTACTTC
CASSFRERSYEQYF
>few|11|-|TRBJ2-7|TRBV28
TGTGCCAGCACAACCGCCAGTGCACAGTACTTC
CASTTASAQYF
>-|13|-|TRBJ2-2|TRBV10-2
TGCGCCAGCAGCAGACAGGACACCGGGGAGCTGTTTTTT
CASSRQDTGELFF